Each of the 24 T cell receptor beta chains below was sequenced from the same sample in a study of T cells in Graves' hyperthyroidism and ophthalmopathy. TCR beta CDR3 sequences were amplified from RNA transcripts. TCR CDR3 regions were first amplified by RT-PCR with HTBI primers. MiXCR, run by TCRdb on the multiplex PCR reads, gives a single entry per CDR3 protein. The sample consists of under 800,000 distinct CDR3 sequences, roughly 15% of them appearing once. Input material: blood. The receptors were sampled from a woman younger than 35 with Graves' hyperthyroidism.

Ten or more counts support this clonotype. This chain joins TRBV6-5 and TRBJ2-7; perhaps TRBD1 as D (6 bases). CDR3 size: 14 residues. Germline lookup yields CDR1 MNHEY and CDR2 SVGAGI. V was trimmed by 2 bases and J by 5 bases, leaving 13 bases between them. Written as DNA, the CDR3 is TGTGCCAGCAGTTACGACAGGCTTGGGAACGAGCAGTACTTC. Its translation is CASSYDRLGNEQYF.

This clonotype occurred many times. The chain carries TRBV6-1 and TRBJ2-7; 7 bases agree with TRBD1. The ends lost 6 bases at V and 2 bases at J; junction bases unmatched: 4. The CDR3 extends over 13 amino acids. Germline CDR1 and CDR2: MNHNS and SASEGT. The CDR3 loop is CASRYGQAYEQYF. CDR3 bases: TGTGCCAGCAGATACGGACAGGCCTACGAGCAGTACTTC.

This clonotype was seen many times. The chain couples TRBV30 to TRBJ1-5, with unresolved D. The CDR3 is 13 amino acids. V was shortened by 0 bases and J by 7 bases, with 10 bases between the two germline ends. Germline lookup yields CDR1 GTSNPN and CDR2 SVGIG (reference sequence). The CDR3 DNA reads TGTGCCTGGAGTGTACAAGGGAAACAGCCCCAGCATTTT. Protein sequence: CAWSVQGKQPQHF.

The sample holds a few counts of this clonotype. This probably arose from a read error, given a far larger clone one base away. The J gene is TRBJ2-7, the V gene TRBV28; 7 bases map to TRBD1. In germline, CDR1 is MDHEN, CDR2 SYDVKM. CDR3 length: 14 amino acids. V lost 6 bases to trimming and J lost 1 base; unmatched junction nucleotides: 6. CDR3 sequence (DNA): TGTGCCAGCAGCCCCGGGACAGAGTCCTACGAGCAGTACTTC. Its protein is CASSPGTESYEQYF.

This chain links TRBV5-1 with TRBJ1-4; D not certain. The length of the CDR3 is 16 residues. Trimming left V 0 bases short and J 9 bases short, with 18 bases between. Germline V gives CDR1 SGHRS, CDR2 YFSETQ. CDR3 nucleotides: TGCGCCAGCAGCTTGGATTCCGTGGAGGGAAGGAAAAAACTGTTTTTT. Protein product: CASSLDSVEGRKKLFF.

This clonotype has only a few counts. The V call is TRBV7-2, the J call TRBJ2-2, with D unclear. V lost 7 bases, J lost 6 bases, and 15 bases lay in between. The CDR3 has 14 amino acids. Germline CDR1 is SGHTA and CDR2 is FQGNSA. CDR3 sequence reads: CASTILGGAGELFF. The CDR3 DNA sequence: TGTGCCAGCACCATCTTGGGCGGTGCCGGGGAGCTGTTTTTT.

V usage is TRBV12-3 or TRBV12-4 and J usage is TRBJ1-5; D not certain. V lost 5 bases and J 0 bases, leaving 14 bases between the germline ends. CDR3 size: 16 residues. The CDR3 nucleotides are TGTGCCAGCAGTCGATCGGATCATCATAGCAATCAGCCCCAGCATTTT. It codes for CASSRSDHHSNQPQHF.

In this sample, this clonotype turned up once. The chain uses TRBV28 and TRBJ2-2; perhaps TRBD2 as D (6 bases). Germline loops: CDR1 MDHEN, CDR2 SYDVKM. The length of the CDR3 is 15 residues. V lost 3 bases, J lost 6 bases, and 14 bases lay in between. The CDR3 loop is CASSFTGGRAGELFF. CDR3 coding DNA: TGTGCCAGCAGTTTCACCGGGGGAAGGGCCGGGGAGCTGTTTTTT.

This clonotype came up many times. The V gene is TRBV11-3, the J gene TRBJ2-1; 7 bases fit TRBD2. From germline, CDR1 is SGHNT and CDR2 YENEEA. Germline trimming cut 2 bases from V and 0 bases from J; bases unmatched to any gene: 7. There are 17 residues in the CDR3. The CDR3 coding sequence is TGTGCCAGCAGCTTATCCGGGACTACCAGCTCCTACAATGAGCAGTTCTTC. It yields the protein CASSLSGTTSSYNEQFF.

V and J are TRBV7-9 and TRBJ2-1; D perhaps matches TRBD1 (5 bases). V shed 5 bases and J shed 0 bases, with 11 bases lying between them. CDR1 is SEHNR, CDR2 FQNEAQ, per germline (reference sequence). The length of the CDR3 is 15 residues. In DNA form, the CDR3 reads TGTGCCAGCAGCCGAGAACAGGCCTCCTACAATGAGCAGTTCTTC. Protein sequence: CASSREQASYNEQFF.

This rearrangement joins TRBV30 to TRBJ2-1; D is ambiguous. This CDR3 comprises 13 residues. Germline CDR1 and CDR2: GTSNPN and SVGIG (reference sequence). V lost 2 bases and J 3 bases, leaving 8 bases between the germline ends. The CDR3 DNA is TGTGCCTGGAGTTCGGAAAACTACAATGAGCAGTTCTTC. Translating gives CAWSSENYNEQFF.

This clonotype came up many times. The V and J genes are TRBV6-2 or TRBV6-3 and TRBJ2-1; D gene unclear. Looked up from germline, CDR1 is MNHEY and CDR2 is SVGEGT. Trimming pared 8 bases from V and 5 bases from J, leaving 13 bases between. This CDR3 has 13 amino acids. The CDR3 DNA is TGTGCCAGCGCGCAGACCCCCAACAATGAGCAGTTCTTC. Translated, it gives CASAQTPNNEQFF.

This clonotype was found many times. The V call is TRBV12-5, the J call TRBJ2-1; 7 bases fit TRBD2. V was pared by 0 bases and J by 9 bases, with 11 bases of the junction left unmatched. The CDR3 runs to 16 residues. Looked up from germline, CDR1 is LGHNT and CDR2 is FRNRAP. The CDR3 coding sequence is TGTGCTAGTGGTTTGGTAGTAAGCGGGATACCCCCTGAGCAGTTCTTC. It yields the protein CASGLVVSGIPPEQFF.

This clonotype was observed a single time. A clone one base away is much larger, so this may be a read error. No conserved phenylalanine or tryptophan ends this CDR3, so it is likely a read error. The chain couples TRBV20-1 to TRBJ2-2; a weak D match, TRBD2 (6 bases). The CDR3 totals 15 residues. V was trimmed by 0 bases and J by 5 bases, leaving 13 bases between them. CDR1 DFQATT and CDR2 SNEGSKA come from the germline V gene (reference sequence). The CDR3 loop reads CSARDPSERTGELFL. CDR3 coding DNA: TGCAGTGCTAGAGATCCTAGCGAGAGGACCGGGGAGCTGTTTCTT.

The rearrangement uses TRBV12-3 or TRBV12-4 and TRBJ1-3, with D hard to call. CDR3 length equals 14 residues. Trimming shortened V by 3 bases and J by 1 base, and 7 bases separated the two germline ends. The CDR3 bases are TGTGCCAGCAGTTTTCCCCTTTCTGGAAACACCATATATTTT. Translated: CASSFPLSGNTIYF.

This clonotype occurred a few times. The CDR3 region is CASSPPKLAGALGNTGELFF. The CDR3 DNA reads as TGTGCCAGCTCACCACCGAAACTAGCGGGAGCCCTGGGGAACACCGGGGAGCTGTTTTTT. The rearrangement links TRBV6-1 to TRBJ2-2; TRBD2 aligns across 11 bases. Germline loops: CDR1 MNHNS, CDR2 SASEGT. Trimming cost V 8 bases and J 1 base; bases outside gene matches: 18. The CDR3 loop spans 20 amino acids.

This clonotype was counted only a few times. The CDR3, as DNA: TGTGCCAGCAGTCGGGGTTTCGGCACTGAAGCTTTCTTT. Encoded protein: CASSRGFGTEAFF. The chain is built from TRBV6-4 and TRBJ1-1, with no clear D. Germline V gives CDR1 MRHNA, CDR2 SNTAGT. The CDR3 is 13 amino acids. V dropped 5 bases and J dropped 4 bases, with 11 bases sitting between them.

In this sample, this clonotype turned up a few times. This may be a read error: a much more frequent sequence differs by one nucleotide. The chain is built from TRBV20-1 and TRBJ2-1; D perhaps matches TRBD2 (6 bases). Germline values: CDR1 DFQATT, CDR2 SNEGSKA (reference sequence). With 0 bases removed from V and 0 bases from J, the gap between germline ends came to 15 bases. The CDR3 length is 17 residues. CDR3 protein: CSAREGHGSHSYNEQFF. DNA of the CDR3: TGCAGTGCTAGAGAGGGTCACGGGAGTCACTCCTACAATGAGCAGTTCTTC.

The gene calls are TRBV6-1 and TRBJ1-5; D possibly corresponds to TRBD1 (6 bases). Germline assignment: CDR1 MNHNS and CDR2 SASEGT. The CDR3 runs to 14 residues. V was clipped by 6 bases and J by 3 bases, with 12 bases between them. CDR3 DNA sequence: TGTGCCAGCAGCCCCTGGGACACCAATCAGCCCCAGCATTTT. Its protein product is CASSPWDTNQPQHF.

This clonotype was seen a few times. The chain couples TRBV4-1 to TRBJ2-1; no reliable D call. CDR3 length equals 13 residues. Germline V gives CDR1 MGHRA, CDR2 YSYEKL. V was shortened by 2 bases and J by 5 bases, with 7 bases between the two germline ends. The CDR3 here is CASSQPVNNEQFF. CDR3 DNA sequence: TGCGCCAGCAGCCAACCGGTAAACAATGAGCAGTTCTTC.

This clonotype occurred many times. The rearrangement uses TRBV4-2 and TRBJ2-7, with 9 bases identical to TRBD2. This CDR3 comprises 15 residues. V gave up 4 bases and J gave up 3 bases; unmatched junction bases: 7. CDR1 and CDR2 from the germline V gene are LGHNA and YNFKEQ. Here the CDR3 reads CASSPDPLAGYEQYF. As DNA, the CDR3 is TGTGCCAGCAGCCCCGACCCACTAGCGGGCTACGAGCAGTACTTC.

There are many counts of this clonotype. This rearrangement joins TRBV28 to TRBJ2-3; tentatively, D is TRBD1 or TRBD2 (7 bases each). CDR1 MDHEN and CDR2 SYDVKM come from the germline V gene. V shed 6 bases and J shed 1 base, with 14 bases lying between them. The CDR3 is made up of 15 amino acids. The CDR3 DNA sequence: TGTGCCAGCAGCCCCAGGGGGAGGGGCACAGATACGCAGTATTTT. Encoded protein: CASSPRGRGTDTQYF.

This clonotype has a count of ten or more. This chain connects TRBV2 to TRBJ1-2; D uncertain. From germline, CDR1 is SNHLY and CDR2 FYNNEI. CDR3 size: 12 residues. Between the trimmed V and J ends, which lost 5 bases and 3 bases, there was a span of 7 bases. CDR3 DNA sequence: TGTGCCAGCAGTTATGAGGACTATGGCTACACCTTC. Residues: CASSYEDYGYTF.

This clonotype was counted many times. The V gene is TRBV7-2, the J gene TRBJ2-2, with 7 bases matching TRBD2. The V and J ends lost 0 bases and 4 bases, in that order; junction bases with no gene match: 5. The CDR3 covers 16 residues. From germline, CDR1 is SGHTA and CDR2 FQGNSA. CDR3 protein: CASSLAGRYGTGELFF. The CDR3 nucleotides read TGTGCCAGCAGCTTAGCCGGGAGGTATGGCACCGGGGAGCTGTTTTTT.